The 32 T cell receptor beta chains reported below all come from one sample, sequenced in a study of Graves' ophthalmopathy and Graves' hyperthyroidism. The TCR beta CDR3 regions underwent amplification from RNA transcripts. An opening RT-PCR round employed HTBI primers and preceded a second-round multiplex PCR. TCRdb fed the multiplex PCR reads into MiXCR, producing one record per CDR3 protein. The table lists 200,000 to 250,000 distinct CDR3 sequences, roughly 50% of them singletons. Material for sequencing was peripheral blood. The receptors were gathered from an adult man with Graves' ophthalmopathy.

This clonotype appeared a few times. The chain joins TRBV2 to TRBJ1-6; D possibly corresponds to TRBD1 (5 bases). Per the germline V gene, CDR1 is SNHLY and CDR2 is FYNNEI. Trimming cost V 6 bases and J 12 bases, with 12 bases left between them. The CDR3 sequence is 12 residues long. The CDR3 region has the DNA TGTGCCAGCAGAGGGGCTCCTGGACCCCTCCACTTT. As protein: CASRGAPGPLHF.

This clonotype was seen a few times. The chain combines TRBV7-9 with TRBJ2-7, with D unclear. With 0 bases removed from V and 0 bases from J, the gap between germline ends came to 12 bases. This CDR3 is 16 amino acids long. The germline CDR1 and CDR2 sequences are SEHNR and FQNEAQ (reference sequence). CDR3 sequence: CASSLAARRSSYEQYF. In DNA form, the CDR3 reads TGTGCCAGCAGCTTAGCAGCGAGGCGTAGCTCCTACGAGCAGTACTTC.

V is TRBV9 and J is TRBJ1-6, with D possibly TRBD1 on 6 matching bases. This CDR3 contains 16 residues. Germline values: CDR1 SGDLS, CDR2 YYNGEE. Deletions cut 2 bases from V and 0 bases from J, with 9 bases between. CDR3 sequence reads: CASSVDRHSYNSPLHF. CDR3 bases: TGTGCCAGCAGCGTCGACAGGCACTCCTATAATTCACCCCTCCACTTT. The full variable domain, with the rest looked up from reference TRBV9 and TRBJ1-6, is DSGVTQTPKHLITATGQRVTLRCSPRSGDLSVYWYQQSLDQGLQFLIQYYNGEERAKGNILERFSAQQFPDLHSELNLSSLELGDSALYFCASSVDRHSYNSPLHFGNGTRLTVT.

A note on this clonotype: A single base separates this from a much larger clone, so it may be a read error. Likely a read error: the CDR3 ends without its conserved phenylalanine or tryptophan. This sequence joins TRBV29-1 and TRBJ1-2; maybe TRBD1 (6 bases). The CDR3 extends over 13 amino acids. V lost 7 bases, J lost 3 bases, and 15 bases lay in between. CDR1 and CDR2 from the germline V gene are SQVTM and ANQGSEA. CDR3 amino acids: CSESRGRDYGYTL. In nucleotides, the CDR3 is TGCAGCGAGAGCAGGGGAAGGGACTATGGCTACACCCTC.

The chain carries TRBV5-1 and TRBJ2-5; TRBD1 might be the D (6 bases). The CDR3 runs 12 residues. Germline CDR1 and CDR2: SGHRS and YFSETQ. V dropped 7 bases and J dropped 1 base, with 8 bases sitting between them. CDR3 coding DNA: TGCGCCAGCGCGGACAGCCAAGAGACCCAGTACTTC. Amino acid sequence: CASADSQETQYF.

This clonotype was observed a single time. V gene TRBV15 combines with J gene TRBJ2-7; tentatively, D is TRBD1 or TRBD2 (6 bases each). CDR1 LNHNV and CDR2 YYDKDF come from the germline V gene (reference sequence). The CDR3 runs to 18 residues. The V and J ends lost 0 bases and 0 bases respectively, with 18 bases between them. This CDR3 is CATSRDSLGGLFSYEQYF. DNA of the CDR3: TGTGCCACCAGCAGAGATAGCTTGGGGGGCCTTTTCTCCTACGAGCAGTACTTC.

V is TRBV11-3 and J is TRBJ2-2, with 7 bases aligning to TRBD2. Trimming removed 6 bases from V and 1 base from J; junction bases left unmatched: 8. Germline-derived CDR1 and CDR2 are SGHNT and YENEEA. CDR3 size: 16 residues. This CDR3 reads CASSQEPGGNTGELFF. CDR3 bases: TGTGCCAGCAGTCAGGAGCCGGGGGGGAACACCGGGGAGCTGTTTTTT.

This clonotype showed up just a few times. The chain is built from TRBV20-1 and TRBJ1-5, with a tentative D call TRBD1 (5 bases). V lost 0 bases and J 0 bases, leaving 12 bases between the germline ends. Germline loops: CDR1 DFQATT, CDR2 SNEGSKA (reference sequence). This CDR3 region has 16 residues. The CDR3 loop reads CSARDGQGTSNQPQHF. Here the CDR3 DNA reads TGCAGTGCTAGAGATGGGCAGGGAACTAGCAATCAGCCCCAGCATTTT.

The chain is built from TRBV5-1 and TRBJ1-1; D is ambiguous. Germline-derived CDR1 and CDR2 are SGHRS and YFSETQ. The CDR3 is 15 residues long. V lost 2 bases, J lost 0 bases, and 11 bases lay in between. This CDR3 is CASSFIPQMNTEAFF. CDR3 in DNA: TGCGCCAGCAGCTTTATTCCACAGATGAACACTGAAGCTTTCTTT.

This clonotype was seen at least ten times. The CDR3 DNA reads TGTGCCAGCAGCACTCCCGGTTGGAACTATGGCTACACCTTC. As protein: CASSTPGWNYGYTF. V gene TRBV9 combines with J gene TRBJ1-2, with D uncertain. The germline V gene encodes CDR1 SGDLS and CDR2 YYNGEE. This CDR3 has 14 residues. V lost 4 bases and J lost 2, with 12 bases in between.

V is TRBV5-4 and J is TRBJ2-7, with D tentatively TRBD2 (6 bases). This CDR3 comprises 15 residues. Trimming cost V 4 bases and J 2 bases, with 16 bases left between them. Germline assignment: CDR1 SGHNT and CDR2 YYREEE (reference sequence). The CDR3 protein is CASSTKREATYEQYF. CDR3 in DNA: TGTGCCAGCAGCACGAAAAGGGAGGCCACCTACGAGCAGTACTTC.

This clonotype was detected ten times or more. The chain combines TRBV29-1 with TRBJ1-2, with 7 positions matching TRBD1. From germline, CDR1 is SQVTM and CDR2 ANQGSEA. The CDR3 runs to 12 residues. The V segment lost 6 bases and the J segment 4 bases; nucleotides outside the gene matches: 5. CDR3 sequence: CSVPTGFYGYTF. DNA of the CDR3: TGCAGCGTCCCGACAGGGTTCTATGGCTACACCTTC.

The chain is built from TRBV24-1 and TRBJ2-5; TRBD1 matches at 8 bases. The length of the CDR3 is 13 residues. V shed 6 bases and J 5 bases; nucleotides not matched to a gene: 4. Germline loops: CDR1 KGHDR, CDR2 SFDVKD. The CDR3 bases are TGTGCCACCAGTACAGGGGGACCGGAGACCCAGTACTTC. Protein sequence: CATSTGGPETQYF.

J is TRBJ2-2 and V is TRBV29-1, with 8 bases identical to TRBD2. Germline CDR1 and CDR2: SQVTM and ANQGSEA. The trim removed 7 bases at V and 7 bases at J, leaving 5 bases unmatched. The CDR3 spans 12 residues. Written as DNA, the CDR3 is TGCAGCGCCCCGAGCGGGAGCGGGGAGCTGTTTTTT. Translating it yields CSAPSGSGELFF.

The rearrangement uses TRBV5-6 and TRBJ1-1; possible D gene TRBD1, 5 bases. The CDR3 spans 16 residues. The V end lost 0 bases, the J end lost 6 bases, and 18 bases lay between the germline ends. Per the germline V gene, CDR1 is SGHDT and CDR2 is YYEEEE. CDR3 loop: CASSLGGYLGWAEAFF. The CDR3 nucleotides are TGTGCCAGCAGCTTGGGGGGCTATCTTGGATGGGCTGAAGCTTTCTTT. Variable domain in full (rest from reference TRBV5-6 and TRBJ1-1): DAGVTQSPTHLIKTRGQQVTLRCSPKSGHDTVSWYQQALGQGPQFIFQYYEEEERQRGNFPDRFSGHQFPNYSSELNVNALLLGDSALYLCASSLGGYLGWAEAFFGQGTRLTVV.

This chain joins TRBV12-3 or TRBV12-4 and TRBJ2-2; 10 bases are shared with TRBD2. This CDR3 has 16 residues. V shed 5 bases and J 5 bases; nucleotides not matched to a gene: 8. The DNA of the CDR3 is TGTGCCAGCAGTCAGCGGGGGGGCCTCTCAACCGGGGAGCTGTTTTTT. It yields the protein CASSQRGGLSTGELFF.

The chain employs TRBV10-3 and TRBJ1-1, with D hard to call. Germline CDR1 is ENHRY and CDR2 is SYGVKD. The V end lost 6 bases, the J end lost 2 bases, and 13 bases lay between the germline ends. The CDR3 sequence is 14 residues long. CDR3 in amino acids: CAIRIVGPNTEAFF. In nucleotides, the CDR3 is TGTGCCATCAGGATCGTAGGGCCAAACACTGAAGCTTTCTTT.

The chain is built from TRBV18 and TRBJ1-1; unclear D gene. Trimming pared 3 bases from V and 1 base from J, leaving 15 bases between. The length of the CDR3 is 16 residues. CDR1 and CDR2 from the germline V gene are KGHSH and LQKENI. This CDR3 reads CASSPPLGAQNTEAFF. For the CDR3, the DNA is TGTGCCAGCTCACCGCCCCTTGGCGCTCAGAACACTGAAGCTTTCTTT.

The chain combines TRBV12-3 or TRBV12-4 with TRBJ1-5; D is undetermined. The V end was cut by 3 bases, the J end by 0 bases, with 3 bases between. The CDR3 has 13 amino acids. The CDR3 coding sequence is TGTGCCAGCAGTTTCTTTAGCAATCAGCCCCAGCATTTT. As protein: CASSFFSNQPQHF.

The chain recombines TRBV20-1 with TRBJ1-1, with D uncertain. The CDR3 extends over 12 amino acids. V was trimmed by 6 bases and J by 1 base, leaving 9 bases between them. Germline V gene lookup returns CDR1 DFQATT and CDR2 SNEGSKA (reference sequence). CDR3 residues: CSARRPNTEAFF. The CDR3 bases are TGCAGTGCCCGGAGGCCGAACACTGAAGCTTTCTTT.

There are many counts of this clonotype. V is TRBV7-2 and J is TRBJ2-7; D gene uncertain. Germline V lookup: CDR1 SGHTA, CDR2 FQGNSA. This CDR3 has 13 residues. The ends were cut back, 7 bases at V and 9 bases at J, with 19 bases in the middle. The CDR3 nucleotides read TGTGCCAGCACCCGCTACGTCGGTCTGTGGCAGTACTTC. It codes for CASTRYVGLWQYF. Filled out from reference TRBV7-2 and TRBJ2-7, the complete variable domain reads GAGVSQSPSNKVTEKGKDVELRCDPISGHTALYWYRQSLGQGLEFLIYFQGNSAPDKSGLPSDRFSAERTGGSVSTLTIQRTQQEDSAVYLCASTRYVGLWQYFGPGTRLTVT.

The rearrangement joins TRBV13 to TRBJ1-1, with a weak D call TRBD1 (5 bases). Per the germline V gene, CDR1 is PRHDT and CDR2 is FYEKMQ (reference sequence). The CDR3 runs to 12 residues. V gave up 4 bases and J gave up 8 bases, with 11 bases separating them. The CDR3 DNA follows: TGTGCCAGCAGCTCCCGGACATTGGAAGCTTTCTTT. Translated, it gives CASSSRTLEAFF. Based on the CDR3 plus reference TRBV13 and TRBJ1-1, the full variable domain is AAGVIQSPRHLIKEKRETATLKCYPIPRHDTVYWYQQGPGQDPQFLISFYEKMQSDKGSIPDRFSAQQFSDYHSELNMSSLELGDSALYFCASSSRTLEAFFGQGTRLTVV.

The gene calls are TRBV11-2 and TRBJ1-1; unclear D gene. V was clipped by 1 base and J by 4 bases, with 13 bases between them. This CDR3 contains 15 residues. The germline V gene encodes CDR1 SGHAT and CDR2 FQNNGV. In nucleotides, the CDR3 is TGTGCCAGCAGCTTAGCTACAGTTCTTAGCACTGAAGCTTTCTTT. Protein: CASSLATVLSTEAFF. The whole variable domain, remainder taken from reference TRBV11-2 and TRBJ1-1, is EAGVAQSPRYKIIEKRQSVAFWCNPISGHATLYWYQQILGQGPKLLIQFQNNGVVDDSQLPKDRFSAERLKGVDSTLKIQPAKLEDSAVYLCASSLATVLSTEAFFGQGTRLTVV.

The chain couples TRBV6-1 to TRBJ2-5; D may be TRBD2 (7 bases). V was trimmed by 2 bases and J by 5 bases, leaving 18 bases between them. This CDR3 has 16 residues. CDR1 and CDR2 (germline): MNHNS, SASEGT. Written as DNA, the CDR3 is TGTGCCAGCAGTGAATTCGGGGGGCAGGGTCAGGAGACCCAGTACTTC. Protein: CASSEFGGQGQETQYF.

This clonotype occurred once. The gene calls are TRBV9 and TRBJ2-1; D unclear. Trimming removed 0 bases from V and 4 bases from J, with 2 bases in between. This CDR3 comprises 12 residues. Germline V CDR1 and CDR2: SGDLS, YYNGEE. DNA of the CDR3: TGTGCCAGCAGCGTAGAGTACAATGAGCAGTTCTTC. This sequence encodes CASSVEYNEQFF.

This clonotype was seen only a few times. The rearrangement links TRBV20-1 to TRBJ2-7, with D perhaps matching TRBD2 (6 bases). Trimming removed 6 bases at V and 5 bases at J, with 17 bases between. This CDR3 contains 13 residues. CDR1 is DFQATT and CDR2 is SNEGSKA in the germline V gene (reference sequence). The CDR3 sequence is CSAPGDSPHEQYF. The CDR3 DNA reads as TGCAGTGCCCCCGGGGACTCTCCCCACGAGCAGTACTTC.

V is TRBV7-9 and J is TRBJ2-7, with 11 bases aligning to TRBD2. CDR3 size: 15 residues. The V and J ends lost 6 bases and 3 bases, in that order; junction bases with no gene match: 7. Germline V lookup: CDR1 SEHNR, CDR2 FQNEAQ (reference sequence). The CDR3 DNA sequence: TGTGCCAGCAGGGGTACTAGCGGGAGTAACTACGAGCAGTACTTC. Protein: CASRGTSGSNYEQYF.

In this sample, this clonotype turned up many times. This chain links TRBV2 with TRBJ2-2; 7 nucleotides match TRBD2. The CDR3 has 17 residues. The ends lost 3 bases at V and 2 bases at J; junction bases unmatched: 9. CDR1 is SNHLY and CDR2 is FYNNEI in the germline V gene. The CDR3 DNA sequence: TGTGCCAGCAGTGATGCTAGCGGTGATTTTAACACCGGGGAGCTGTTTTTT. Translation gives CASSDASGDFNTGELFF.

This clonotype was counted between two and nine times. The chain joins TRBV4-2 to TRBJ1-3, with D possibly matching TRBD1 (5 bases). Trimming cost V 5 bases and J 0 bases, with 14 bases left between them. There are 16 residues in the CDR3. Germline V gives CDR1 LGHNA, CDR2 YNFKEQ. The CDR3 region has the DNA TGTGCCAGCAGCGAGGTTGGTGGGGCCTCTGGAAACACCATATATTTT. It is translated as CASSEVGGASGNTIYF.

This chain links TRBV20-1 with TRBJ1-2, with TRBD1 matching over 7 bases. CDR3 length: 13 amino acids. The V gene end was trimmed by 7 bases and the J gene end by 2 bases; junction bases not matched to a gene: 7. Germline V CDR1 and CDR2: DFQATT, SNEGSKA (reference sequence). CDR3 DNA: TGCAGTGGTCGGGACAGTGCAAACTATGGCTACACCTTC. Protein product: CSGRDSANYGYTF.

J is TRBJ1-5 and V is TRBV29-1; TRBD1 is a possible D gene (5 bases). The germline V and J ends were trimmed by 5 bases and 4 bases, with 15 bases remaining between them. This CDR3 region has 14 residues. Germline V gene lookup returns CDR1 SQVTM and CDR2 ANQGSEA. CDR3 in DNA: TGCAGCGTTACATGGGGGGTTTTGAATCAGCCCCAGCATTTT. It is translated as CSVTWGVLNQPQHF.

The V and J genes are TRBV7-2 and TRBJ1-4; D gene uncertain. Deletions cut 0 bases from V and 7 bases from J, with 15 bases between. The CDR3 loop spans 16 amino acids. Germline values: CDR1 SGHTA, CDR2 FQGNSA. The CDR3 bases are TGTGCCAGCAGCTTAGCCCCGCCACGTAGTGGTGAAAAACTGTTTTTT. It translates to CASSLAPPRSGEKLFF. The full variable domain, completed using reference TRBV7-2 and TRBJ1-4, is GAGVSQSPSNKVTEKGKDVELRCDPISGHTALYWYRQSLGQGLEFLIYFQGNSAPDKSGLPSDRFSAERTGGSVSTLTIQRTQQEDSAVYLCASSLAPPRSGEKLFFGSGTQLSVL.